The clone carrying this T cell receptor (beta chain) has a handful of counts. The V segment lost 3 bases and the J segment 9 bases; nucleotides outside the gene matches: 2. The CDR3 has 12 residues. The germline gives CDR1 LNHDA, CDR2 SQIVND (reference sequence). The data stem from a study of T-cell memory formation after mild COVID-19. Study as a whole: In these data, TCR clusters were largely donor specific.

TCRdb re-called the 5' RACE reads through MiXCR, storing one row per CDR3 protein. The sample holds tens of thousands of distinct CDR3 sequences, under 25% seen once. The source is an adult who had mild COVID-19 (a few samples of this study predate the infection). Cell type and time point are not known. V and J are TRBV19 and TRBJ2-1, with 7 bases identical to TRBD1. Input material: PBMCs or a T cell subset sorted from them (not recorded which). The CDR3: CASSMPGGEQFF. The CDR3 DNA reads TGTGCCAGTAGTATGCCAGGGGGTGAGCAGTTCTTC.